This TCR beta chain emerged from a study of neoadjuvant anti-PD-1 for oral cavity cancer. Here immunoSEQ multiplex PCR was the method, and the copy in TCRdb shows in-frame clones only, minus some. The sample lists about 14,000 clones; approximately 70% were seen once. This TCR was sampled from a person between 40 and 85 years old with oral cavity squamous cell carcinoma. The sample here was PBMCs, taken before nivolumab (anti-PD-1) treatment.

CDR3 protein: CASSLLSLAGAGGYEQFF. CDR3 coding DNA: TGTGCCAGCAGTTTGCTATCGCTAGCGGGAGCGGGGGGATATGAGCAGTTCTTC. The V and J genes are TRBV6-7 and TRBJ2-1, with 10 bases that match TRBD2. TRBV6-7 belongs to the ORF category, with a function that is uncertain. The CDR3 covers 18 residues. The trim removed 4 bases at V and 8 bases at J, leaving 17 bases unmatched.